A single sample gave rise to the 17 T cell receptor beta chains below, sequenced in a study of cytomegalovirus exposure and HLA in healthy donors. PCR involved 60 Vbeta and 13 Jbeta primers. Libraries were prepared by immunoSEQ multiplex PCR; TCRdb keeps only in-frame clonotypes and omits some of them. The sample consists of approximately 210,000 clones, around 79% of them appearing once. Material: PBMCs. The receptors shown here come from a woman in her fifties or sixties in good health and CMV-seronegative.

The V and J genes are TRBV7-9 and TRBJ2-3, with D possibly matching TRBD2 (6 bases). CDR1 and CDR2 (germline): SEHNR, FQNEAQ (reference sequence). Trimming removed 4 bases at V and 1 base at J, with 15 bases between. The CDR3 contains 16 residues. The CDR3 region is CASSSSSEPGTDTQYF. The CDR3 DNA follows: TGTGCCAGCAGCTCATCTAGCGAGCCCGGCACAGATACGCAGTATTTT.

V is TRBV5-4 and J is TRBJ2-7; D may be TRBD1 (6 bases). The CDR3 consists of 16 residues. Germline V gene data show CDR1 as SGHNT and CDR2 as YYREEE (reference sequence). Trimming pared 4 bases from V and 1 base from J, leaving 18 bases between. The CDR3: CASSRGLGQGSYEQYF. The CDR3 coding sequence is TGTGCCAGCAGCCGGGGTTTAGGCCAGGGGTCCTACGAGCAGTACTTC.

V is TRBV11-2 and J is TRBJ1-4, with 9 bases that match TRBD1. The CDR3 is made up of 14 amino acids. The germline V gene has CDR1 SGHAT and CDR2 FQNNGV. Trimming removed 5 bases from V and 5 bases from J; junction bases left unmatched: 3. The chain's CDR3 is CASSQTGGNEKLFF. The CDR3 coding sequence is TGTGCCAGCAGCCAGACAGGGGGGAATGAAAAACTGTTTTTT.

The chain recombines TRBV29-1 with TRBJ1-2, with D possibly TRBD1 on 6 matching bases. The CDR3 is 14 amino acids. V was pared by 7 bases and J by 4 bases, with 19 bases between. Germline V gene lookup returns CDR1 SQVTM and CDR2 ANQGSEA. CDR3 sequence reads: CSAATGRDPYGYTF. The CDR3 bases are TGCAGCGCCGCTACAGGGAGGGACCCCTATGGCTACACCTTC.

For this clone: At one boundary the junction diverges from the germline segment, which might be a read error. The chain couples TRBV29-1 to TRBJ2-1, with 10 bases fitting TRBD2. The germline CDR1 and CDR2 sequences are SQVTM and ANQGSEA. The CDR3 runs 14 residues. CDR3 region: CTVSGRRVYNEQFF. The CDR3 DNA reads TGCACCGTTAGCGGGAGGAGGGTATACAATGAGCAGTTCTTC.

The V call is TRBV6-4, the J call TRBJ1-1, with D uncertain. The CDR3 covers 13 residues. The V end was cut by 4 bases, the J end by 0 bases, with 6 bases between. CDR1 and CDR2 from the germline V gene are MRHNA and SNTAGT. DNA of the CDR3: TGTGCCAGCAGTGTCGTCTTGAACACTGAAGCTTTCTTT. This translates into CASSVVLNTEAFF.

The chain links TRBV10-3 to TRBJ1-1; D gene uncertain. Germline V gene data show CDR1 as ENHRY and CDR2 as SYGVKD. This CDR3 region has 12 residues. The germline V and J ends were trimmed by 5 bases and 2 bases, with 6 bases remaining between them. The CDR3 DNA is TGTGCCATCAGTTACAGCAACACTGAAGCTTTCTTT. Protein: CAISYSNTEAFF.

The chain combines TRBV11-3 with TRBJ1-1; no firm D call. CDR1 and CDR2 (germline): SGHNT, YENEEA. This CDR3 has 13 residues. V was trimmed by 3 bases and J by 1 base, leaving 6 bases between them. CDR3 sequence reads: CASSLTGNTEAFF. DNA for the CDR3: TGTGCCAGCAGCTTGACGGGGAACACTGAAGCTTTCTTT.

This clone was detected once. The V call is TRBV30, the J call TRBJ1-2; 7 bases map to TRBD1. Germline V lookup: CDR1 GTSNPN, CDR2 SVGIG (reference sequence). This CDR3 spans 13 amino acids. After removal of 1 base from V and 9 bases from J, the junction contained 8 bases not matched to a gene. DNA of the CDR3: TGTGCCTGGAGTGCAGGGACAGTATCAAGCTACACCTTC. It codes for CAWSAGTVSSYTF. The whole variable domain, remainder taken from reference TRBV30 and TRBJ1-2, is SQTIHQWPATLVQPVGSPLSLECTVEGTSNPNLYWYRQAAGRGLQLLFYSVGIGQISSEVPQNLSASRPQDRQFILSSKKLLLSDSGFYLCAWSAGTVSSYTFGSGTRLTVV.

The V gene is TRBV9, the J gene TRBJ2-1; 10 bases are shared with TRBD1. Looked up from germline, CDR1 is SGDLS and CDR2 is YYNGEE. This CDR3 comprises 15 residues. Losses at the gene ends were 3 bases for V and 7 bases for J; bases not matched to a gene: 7. CDR3 in DNA: TGTGCCAGCAGCGGGAGGACAGGGGGAGTGAATGAGCAGTTCTTC. Translation: CASSGRTGGVNEQFF.

In its sample, this clone was seen a few times. The chain combines TRBV6-6 with TRBJ1-4; 10 positions match TRBD1. The CDR3 extends over 16 amino acids. Trimming removed 5 bases from V and 7 bases from J; junction bases left unmatched: 10. The germline gives CDR1 MNHNY, CDR2 SVGAGI (reference sequence). CDR3 residues: CASSLRDRGPGEKLFF. As DNA, the CDR3 is TGTGCCAGCAGTCTCCGCGACAGGGGGCCAGGTGAAAAACTGTTTTTT.

The rearrangement joins TRBV7-8 to TRBJ1-4, with 8 bases fitting TRBD1. Per the germline V gene, CDR1 is SGHVS and CDR2 is FQNEAQ. The CDR3 is 16 residues long. V gave up 0 bases and J gave up 7 bases; unmatched junction bases: 7. DNA of the CDR3: TGTGCCAGCAGCTTAGCTGCCCGGACAGGGAGTGAAAAACTGTTTTTT. Translated, it gives CASSLAARTGSEKLFF.

This chain links TRBV9 with TRBJ2-3; 8 bases align to TRBD1. Per germline, CDR1 SGDLS and CDR2 YYNGEE. V lost 3 bases, J lost 2 bases, and 11 bases stayed unmatched. The length of the CDR3 is 17 residues. This CDR3 is CASSALRTGSATDTQYF. For the CDR3, the DNA is TGTGCCAGCAGCGCCCTGCGGACAGGGAGTGCCACAGATACGCAGTATTTT.

This clone was recorded a few times. The chain is built from TRBV6-5 and TRBJ2-3, with 7 positions matching TRBD1. V was pared by 6 bases and J by 1 base, with 4 bases of the junction left unmatched. From germline, CDR1 is MNHEY and CDR2 SVGAGI. CDR3 size: 14 residues. The CDR3 sequence is CASRHRGGTDTQYF. In DNA, the CDR3 is TGTGCCAGCAGACACAGGGGCGGCACAGATACGCAGTATTTT.

The chain combines TRBV18 with TRBJ2-2; D gene uncertain. Deletions cut 0 bases from V and 3 bases from J, with 8 bases between. The CDR3 extends over 15 amino acids. Germline V gene lookup returns CDR1 KGHSH and CDR2 LQKENI. This CDR3 reads CASSPPSQYTGELFF. DNA for the CDR3: TGTGCCAGCTCACCACCCTCACAGTACACCGGGGAGCTGTTTTTT.

V and J are TRBV6-5 and TRBJ2-1; D is undetermined. The V end was cut by 4 bases, the J end by 1 base, with 8 bases between. CDR1 MNHEY and CDR2 SVGAGI come from the germline V gene. The CDR3 is 14 amino acids. The CDR3: CASSFQASYNEQFF. CDR3 bases: TGTGCCAGCAGTTTCCAGGCTTCCTACAATGAGCAGTTCTTC.

This clone was picked up one time. The chain employs TRBV5-5 and TRBJ2-4, with 7 bases that match TRBD1. The CDR3 totals 14 residues. Looked up from germline, CDR1 is SGHKS and CDR2 is YYEKEE (reference sequence). J lost 5 bases, V lost 4 bases, and 6 bases had no gene match. Here the CDR3 reads CASSRSGTENIQYF. The CDR3 DNA sequence: TGTGCCAGCAGCCGTTCCGGGACAGAAAACATTCAGTACTTC.